This T cell receptor beta chain derives from a study of beta chain features in type 1 diabetes (dated by TCRdb to the late 2010s). Turning to the overall study: No differences in mean age, gender distribution, total cell number or subset yield were found between patients and healthy donors. In the study, TCRB repertoires of sorted circulating CD4+ T cell subsets from recently diagnosed type 1 diabetes patients were compared with those of matched healthy donors. A total of roughly 98,000,000 sorted cells were examined across all samples, and RNA yield correlated strongly with the number of cells per subset. Whereas all 30 or so donors provided naive and central memory subsets, regulatory and stem cell-like memory subsets were isolated from just 8 patients and roughly eight healthy donors.

The entire isolated RNA was reverse transcribed using the High Capacity cDNA Reverse Transcription Kit, and thus expressed TCRB transcripts were sequenced. Deep immunoSEQ sequencing was performed on naive, central memory and regulatory T cell samples, with an average of approximately 3.9 million total reads per sample. Sorted cells were lysed in RLT buffer, and RNA was extracted using DNase-treated RNeasy Micro or Mini kits according to cell number. Each cell subset was processed on its own to prevent cross-contamination, while patient and healthy donor samples were processed together. The immunoSEQ multiplex PCR was used to amplify TCRB sequences from cDNA, generating 87-bp fragments that spanned the CDR3 region. Sequencing of the amplicons was done on the Illumina HiSeq platform. The authors' pipeline ran thus. PCR bias was corrected computationally using synthetic template baselines, and reads within Hamming distance 2 were collapsed, with unmergeable singletons discarded. Reads were aligned against IMGT to assign V, D and J genes, CDR3 length and insertions or deletions at six rearrangement sites. Within each subset, clonotype counts were normalized to the number of sorted cells before true diversity and Gini coefficients were calculated with the tcR R package. The overlap coefficient, calculated on TCRB nucleotide sequences, was used to quantify repertoire sharing. Out-of-frame TCRB sequences from naive cells were analyzed to stand in for the pre-selection repertoire. TCRdb re-hosts the immuneACCESS table, in-frame sequences only. Its copies lack some clones; in the studies checked, an unresolved V gene accounts for under half of them, and the cause for the rest is not known. The V and J calls and the clone size are those of that table, but D and trimming were determined from the DNA. The sample table holds around 240,000 clones, of which 16% were seen once. Of the sample, about 0.085% is held by the ten largest clones.

Each donor gave one peripheral blood draw, averaging around 120 mL, which was collected into heparinised tubes. Using a panel that included CD45RO, CCR7, CD25, CD127, CD95 and CD27, naive, central memory, regulatory and stem cell-like memory CD4+ T cells were sorted on a BD FACSAria II. A purity above 98% was achieved for all sorted populations. PBMCs were isolated right away by Lymphoprep density gradient centrifugation and were stained directly, without culture. So that batch effects would be minimized, each experiment stained and sorted samples in pairs, pairing one healthy donor with one patient. What the research found in general, with its limitations: Patients with type 1 diabetes made fewer insertions and deleted more nucleotides at VDJ recombination sites, implying thymic rearrangement abnormalities. Type 1 diabetes patients showed a moderate but significant shortening of TCRB CDR3 length in all four CD4+ subsets. Only small numbers of individuals were included in the HLA sub-analyses, which left unresolved whether HLA type had any influence on TCRB rearrangement. Shorter templates might have been favored by PCR, but patient and control samples were amplified and corrected together, so both groups would have been affected equally by any skew. Naive, central memory and regulatory TCRB repertoires appeared more similar among patients than among healthy donors. Because cDNA rather than genomic DNA was sequenced, highly expressing activated cells could have been over-represented, although no difference in activation and CD3 levels was found between groups.

Ends trimmed: V by 1 base, J by 3 bases; bases unmatched to a gene: 5. The germline V gene sets CDR1 to SGHRS and CDR2 to YFSETQ. The CDR3, from cysteine to phenylalanine, totals 17 residues. Just CDR3 DNA is preserved here, 51 bases in frame from base 1. As regards this clone: Its antigen is unknown. No base qualities exist here, and no much larger clone lies one base off it.

The specimen was naive CD4+ T cells from blood. This specimen's cell subset or site label, interpreted: true naive CD4+ T cells. The sequence links TRBV5-1 to TRBJ2-3; TRBD2 aligns with 13 central bases. This clonotype originated in a man aged 25 to 45 with type 1 diabetes. The CDR3 protein is CASSLYGTSGKTDTQYF. The nucleotides are TGCGCCAGCAGCTTGTACGGGACTAGCGGGAAGACAGATACGCAGTATTTT.